Each of the 20 T cell receptor beta chains below was sequenced from the same sample in a study of blood T cell repertoires in COVID-19 (dated by TCRdb to about 2020). Library preparation used the immunoSEQ multiplex PCR assay. TCRdb carries this immuneACCESS record with in-frame sequences only. Its versions omit some clonotypes, under half of them owing to an unresolved V gene in the studies checked, with the rest unexplained. A total of hundreds of thousands of clones appear in this sample, around 90% of them only once. The ten biggest clones cover about 2.9% of the sample. The sample taken for sequencing was peripheral blood. Receptors were obtained from a young woman with COVID-19, enrolled during active disease.

The gene calls are TRBV6-4 and TRBJ1-1, with a weak D call TRBD1 (6 bases). CDR3 size: 14 residues. Germline lookup yields CDR1 MRHNA and CDR2 SNTAGT. Trimming removed 6 bases at V and 3 bases at J, with 14 bases between. CDR3 loop: CASRRRDTDTEAFF. CDR3 nucleotide sequence: TGTGCCAGCAGACGCAGGGACACCGACACTGAAGCTTTCTTT.

Comment on this clone: Germline and junction disagree at one end, which may indicate a read error. The chain has TRBV7-7 and TRBJ1-1, with 8 bases aligning to TRBD1. This CDR3 region has 17 residues. Germline V gene sequence: CDR1 SSHAT, CDR2 FNYEAQ (reference sequence). CDR3 in amino acids: CASSSTGAGDVNTEAFF. CDR3 nucleotide sequence: TGTGCTAGCAGCTCGACAGGGGCTGGAGACGTGAACACTGAAGCTTTCTTT.

V is TRBV24-1 and J is TRBJ2-2; D gene unclear. The V end lost 7 bases, the J end lost 3 bases, and 14 bases lay between the germline ends. Germline loops: CDR1 KGHDR, CDR2 SFDVKD. This CDR3 has 15 amino acids. The CDR3 region is CATSSPADYTGELFF. The CDR3 bases are TGTGCCACCAGCTCTCCGGCGGATTACACCGGGGAGCTGTTTTTT.

This chain links TRBV4-3 with TRBJ1-2; no clear D. With 1 base removed from V and 1 base from J, the gap between germline ends came to 7 bases. CDR3 size: 14 residues. Germline-derived CDR1 and CDR2 are LGHNA and YSLEER. The CDR3 is CASSQVVSNYGYTF. CDR3 sequence (DNA): TGCGCCAGCAGCCAAGTCGTCAGTAACTATGGCTACACCTTC.

This clone was counted a single time. The chain joins TRBV15 to TRBJ2-7, with a possible D match to TRBD2 (5 bases). Germline V CDR1 and CDR2: LNHNV, YYDKDF (reference sequence). The CDR3 runs 13 residues. The V gene lost 3 bases and the J gene lost 7 bases, with 13 bases spanning the gap. The CDR3 region is CATSRAGGREQYV. CDR3 in DNA: TGTGCCACCAGCAGGGCAGGAGGAAGGGAGCAGTACGTC.

The chain links TRBV7-2 to TRBJ2-2, with 16 bases aligning to TRBD2. Germline CDR1 is SGHTA and CDR2 is FQGNSA. CDR3 size: 17 residues. V was pared by 3 bases and J by 3 bases, with 1 base of the junction left unmatched. The CDR3 region is CASSLGLAGGHTGELFF. DNA of the CDR3: TGTGCCAGCAGCTTGGGACTAGCGGGAGGGCACACCGGGGAGCTGTTTTTT.

This rearrangement joins TRBV19 to TRBJ1-5; D remains ambiguous. The V end lost 5 bases, the J end lost 0 bases, and 11 bases lay between the germline ends. The CDR3 sequence is 15 residues long. Looked up from germline, CDR1 is LNHDA and CDR2 is SQIVND (reference sequence). CDR3 sequence (DNA): TGTGCCAGTAGTTATACAGATCATAGCAATCAGCCCCAGCATTTT. Protein sequence: CASSYTDHSNQPQHF.

This clone was observed once. This chain uses TRBV6-2 or TRBV6-3 with TRBJ2-3; 8 bases line up with TRBD1. J was trimmed by 0 bases and V by 5 bases; bases with no gene match: 13. Per the germline V gene, CDR1 is MNHEY and CDR2 is SVGEGT. The CDR3 is 18 residues long. DNA for the CDR3: TGTGCCAGCAGTCTGCAGGGGGCCGGCGCTCCTAGCACAGATACGCAGTATTTT. Amino acid sequence: CASSLQGAGAPSTDTQYF.

The rearrangement links TRBV19 to TRBJ1-5, with D possibly being TRBD1 (6 bases). The V gene's germline CDR1 is LNHDA and CDR2 SQIVND (reference sequence). V was cut by 1 base and J by 6 bases, with 19 bases left in between. The CDR3 has 17 amino acids. DNA of the CDR3: TGTGCCAGTAGTATAGGAACGGGGCCCATGGGGGCTCAGCCCCAGCATTTT. It codes for CASSIGTGPMGAQPQHF. The entire variable domain, with the rest obtained from reference TRBV19 and TRBJ1-5, is as follows: DGGITQSPKYLFRKEGQNVTLSCEQNLNHDAMYWYRQDPGQGLRLIYYSQIVNDFQKGDIAEGYSVSREKKESFPLTVTSAQKNPTAFYLCASSIGTGPMGAQPQHFGDGTRLSIL.

The DNA for the CDR3 is TGTGCCAGCACACGGACAGGGGGAATGAGCAATCAGCCCCAGCATTTT. Its protein product is CASTRTGGMSNQPQHF. The J gene is TRBJ1-5, the V gene TRBV18, with 10 nucleotides matching TRBD1. The V gene end was trimmed by 8 bases and the J gene end by 1 base; junction bases not matched to a gene: 8. The CDR3 has 16 amino acids. Germline CDR1 KGHSH, CDR2 LQKENI.

The chain couples TRBV10-1 to TRBJ2-3; 8 nucleotides match TRBD1. CDR3 size: 14 residues. The junction had 4 bases not matched to a gene; V was cut back by 6 bases and J by 2 bases. Germline V lookup: CDR1 WNHNN, CDR2 SYGVQD (reference sequence). CDR3 sequence: CASSPDRVTDTQYF. Here the CDR3 DNA reads TGCGCCAGCAGCCCGGACAGGGTCACAGATACGCAGTATTTT.

The chain joins TRBV5-5 to TRBJ2-7, with 12 positions matching TRBD2. Trimming at V came to 3 bases and at J to 5 bases, leaving 3 bases not matched to a gene. The CDR3 covers 14 residues. Germline loops: CDR1 SGHKS, CDR2 YYEKEE (reference sequence). The CDR3 sequence: CASSSRLAGDEQYV. CDR3 sequence (DNA): TGTGCCAGCAGCTCGAGACTAGCGGGAGACGAGCAGTACGTC.

J is TRBJ1-4 and V is TRBV19; weak D call: TRBD1 (6 bases). The V end was cut by 5 bases, the J end by 3 bases, with 13 bases between. The CDR3 consists of 15 residues. The germline V gene has CDR1 LNHDA and CDR2 SQIVND (reference sequence). In nucleotides, the CDR3 is TGTGCCAGTAGTGCGCACAGGGTGGCTAATGAAAAACTGTTTTTT. The encoded protein is CASSAHRVANEKLFF.

This clone has just one count. The chain combines TRBV27 with TRBJ1-2; possibly TRBD1 for D (6 bases). Germline values: CDR1 MNHEY, CDR2 SMNVEV (reference sequence). Trimming took off 5 bases at V and 0 bases at J, with 13 bases between the two ends. The CDR3 spans 15 residues. CDR3 coding DNA: TGTGCCAGCAGTCCCCAAAAGGGGGCTAACTATGGCTACACCTTC. This gives the protein CASSPQKGANYGYTF.

The chain couples TRBV6-5 to TRBJ1-6, with a weak D call TRBD1 (5 bases). V gave up 0 bases and J gave up 7 bases, with 10 bases separating them. CDR1 MNHEY and CDR2 SVGAGI come from the germline V gene. The CDR3 loop spans 15 amino acids. In nucleotides, the CDR3 is TGTGCCAGCAGTTACTCAGGGGTCGAGAATTCACCCCTCCACTTT. Translated: CASSYSGVENSPLHF.

V usage is TRBV5-6 and J usage is TRBJ2-3, with 9 bases that match TRBD2. Germline values: CDR1 SGHDT, CDR2 YYEEEE. The trim removed 3 bases at V and 2 bases at J, leaving 7 bases unmatched. The CDR3 runs to 16 residues. Here the CDR3 reads CASSWETSGSTDTQYF. CDR3 in DNA: TGTGCCAGCAGCTGGGAGACTAGCGGATCCACAGATACGCAGTATTTT.

The chain employs TRBV3-1 (or the pseudogene TRBV3-2) and TRBJ2-1; 8 bases fit TRBD1. Per germline, CDR1 LGHDT and CDR2 YNNKEL (reference sequence). Trimming cost V 5 bases and J 6 bases; bases outside gene matches: 18. CDR3 length: 18 residues. The DNA for the CDR3 is TGTGCCAGCAGCTCCAAGGGTAAGGGGACAGGAGCAGGCAATGAGCAGTTCTTC. Translated: CASSSKGKGTGAGNEQFF.

V and J are TRBV27 and TRBJ1-2; D not certain. CDR1 is MNHEY and CDR2 is SMNVEV in the germline V gene (reference sequence). This CDR3 comprises 13 residues. V lost 3 bases, J lost 3 bases, and 8 bases lay in between. As DNA, the CDR3 is TGTGCCAGCAGTTTTGGGCTGGACTATGGCTACACCTTC. It is translated as CASSFGLDYGYTF.

The J gene is TRBJ2-1, the V gene TRBV10-3; D is ambiguous. Germline V gives CDR1 ENHRY, CDR2 SYGVKD. V dropped 2 bases and J dropped 5 bases, with 10 bases sitting between them. There are 14 residues in the CDR3. The CDR3 is CAISERVQDNEQFF. The CDR3 DNA follows: TGTGCCATCAGTGAGCGTGTTCAGGACAATGAGCAGTTCTTC.

The rearrangement joins TRBV15 to TRBJ1-2, with 7 bases matching TRBD1. With 2 bases clipped from V and 5 bases from J, the junction kept 5 bases outside the gene matches. Germline CDR1 reads LNHNV; CDR2 reads YYDKDF (reference sequence). The CDR3 extends over 14 amino acids. CDR3 in DNA: TGTGCCACCAGCAGACCGGGGGACAGTTATGGCTACACCTTC. Translating gives CATSRPGDSYGYTF.